These 15 T cell receptor beta chains originate from one sample sequenced in a study of T cell responses to AZD1222 COVID-19 vaccine. The protocol was immunoSEQ multiplex PCR, while the TCRdb copy is restricted to in-frame clones and leaves out a portion. The sample lists around 100,000 clones; roughly nine tenths were seen once. Sequencing was performed on peripheral blood, taken on day 0 of AZD1222 vaccination. The receptors shown here come from an adult in good health.

This clone was detected a few times. This chain uses TRBV27 with TRBJ2-7; D possibly corresponds to TRBD1 (6 bases). Germline V gene sequence: CDR1 MNHEY, CDR2 SMNVEV (reference sequence). V was clipped by 5 bases and J by 3 bases, with 11 bases between them. The length of the CDR3 is 13 residues. This CDR3 reads CASSRQGLYEQYF. The CDR3 region has the DNA TGTGCCAGCAGTCGTCAGGGGCTCTACGAGCAGTACTTC.

This clone was picked up a small number of times. V is TRBV5-1 and J is TRBJ2-5, with TRBD2 identical over 7 bases. V dropped 4 bases and J dropped 1; count of bases not matched to a gene: 13. Germline CDR1 is SGHRS and CDR2 is YFSETQ. The CDR3 extends over 17 amino acids. CDR3 protein: CASSRGVTAGAQETQYF. Here the CDR3 DNA reads TGCGCCAGCAGCAGGGGTGTAACGGCGGGAGCCCAAGAGACCCAGTACTTC.

This clone turned up a few times. The rearrangement uses TRBV4-3 and TRBJ1-4; D is unresolved. V lost 4 bases to trimming and J lost 5 bases, with 8 bases between them. CDR1 and CDR2 from the germline V gene are LGHNA and YSLEER. The CDR3 runs 13 residues. The CDR3 loop reads CASSRGRNEKLFF. CDR3 bases: TGCGCCAGCAGCCGAGGCAGAAATGAAAAACTGTTTTTT.

This clone appeared once. The chain employs TRBV28 and TRBJ1-5, with no clear D. The V and J ends lost 5 bases and 6 bases respectively, with 14 bases between them. The CDR3 contains 14 residues. Germline loops: CDR1 MDHEN, CDR2 SYDVKM. The chain's CDR3 is CASSEIDEGQPQHF. The CDR3 DNA follows: TGTGCCAGCAGTGAGATTGATGAAGGTCAGCCCCAGCATTTT.

V gene TRBV5-6 combines with J gene TRBJ1-3; D gene ambiguous. The CDR3 spans 16 residues. V shed 0 bases and J shed 0 bases, with 10 bases lying between them. Germline CDR1 is SGHDT and CDR2 is YYEEEE. The CDR3 is CASSLVGSPSGNTIYF. The CDR3 DNA reads TGTGCCAGCAGCTTGGTCGGGTCTCCCTCTGGAAACACCATATATTTT.

The sample holds one count of this clone. The chain employs TRBV5-1 and TRBJ1-2; D may be TRBD1 (6 bases). Trimming removed 0 bases from V and 5 bases from J, with 11 bases in between. This CDR3 has 14 amino acids. Germline values: CDR1 SGHRS, CDR2 YFSETQ. CDR3 coding DNA: TGCGCCAGCAGCTTGGATCTGGGACAATATGGCTACACCTTC. This encodes CASSLDLGQYGYTF. The full variable domain, completed using reference TRBV5-1 and TRBJ1-2, is KAGVTQTPRYLIKTRGQQVTLSCSPISGHRSVSWYQQTPGQGLQFLFEYFSETQRNKGNFPGRFSGRQFSNSRSEMNVSTLELGDSALYLCASSLDLGQYGYTFGSGTRLTVV.

This clone was detected only once. The CDR3: CASSIMGPYEQYF. For the CDR3, the DNA is TGTGCCAGCAGCATCATGGGGCCATACGAGCAGTACTTC. The V call is TRBV12-3 or TRBV12-4, the J call TRBJ2-7; tentatively, D is TRBD1 (5 bases). This CDR3 spans 13 amino acids. V gave up 6 bases and J gave up 4 bases, with 13 bases separating them.

The rearrangement uses TRBV2 and TRBJ1-1; perhaps TRBD1 as D (6 bases). The V gene's germline CDR1 is SNHLY and CDR2 FYNNEI. The CDR3 extends over 14 amino acids. Trimming shortened V by 5 bases and J by 1 base, and 11 bases separated the two germline ends. CDR3 bases: TGTGCCAGCAGTTTTGAACAGGGGAACACTGAAGCTTTCTTT. Protein sequence: CASSFEQGNTEAFF. Full variable domain (rest looked up from reference TRBV2 and TRBJ1-1): EPEVTQTPSHQVTQMGQEVILRCVPISNHLYFYWYRQILGQKVEFLVSFYNNEISEKSEIFDDQFSVERPDGSNFTLKIRSTKLEDSAMYFCASSFEQGNTEAFFGQGTRLTVV.

The rearrangement links TRBV21-1 to TRBJ2-1; the D segment call TRBD2 is taken from the table without a DNA check. TRBV21-1 is termed a pseudogene. The CDR3 consists of 17 residues. The CDR3, as DNA: TGTGCCAGCAGCAAAGGGACTAGCGGGAGCTCCTACAATGAGCAGTTCTTC. This codes for CASSKGTSGSSYNEQFF.

The chain has TRBV4-2 and TRBJ2-3, with D possibly being TRBD1 (5 bases). CDR1 LGHNA and CDR2 YNFKEQ come from the germline V gene. V was cut by 1 base and J by 3 bases, with 14 bases left in between. This CDR3 comprises 16 residues. The CDR3 here is CASSQGLGAGTDTQYF. The CDR3 region has the DNA TGTGCCAGCAGCCAAGGTCTCGGAGCAGGGACAGATACGCAGTATTTT.

This CDR3 is CASRGTGGYEQYF. In nucleotides, the CDR3 is TGTGCCAGCCGCGGGACAGGGGGCTACGAGCAGTACTTC. This chain connects TRBV2 to TRBJ2-7; 11 bases fit TRBD1. Germline values: CDR1 SNHLY, CDR2 FYNNEI. Trimming took 8 bases from V and 3 from J; bases not matched to a gene: 3. The CDR3 covers 13 residues.

This chain uses TRBV7-8 with TRBJ2-5; D might be TRBD2 (5 bases). This CDR3 is built from 13 residues. V dropped 2 bases and J dropped 5 bases, with 9 bases sitting between them. Germline V gives CDR1 SGHVS, CDR2 FQNEAQ. CDR3 bases: TGTGCCAGCAGCTTAACTAGTCGGGAGACCCAGTACTTC. It encodes CASSLTSRETQYF. Variable domain in full (rest from reference TRBV7-8 and TRBJ2-5): GAGVSQSPRYKVAKRGQDVALRCDPISGHVSLFWYQQALGQGPEFLTYFQNEAQLDKSGLPSDRFFAERPEGSVSTLKIQRTQQEDSAVYLCASSLTSRETQYFGPGTRLLVL.

This rearrangement joins TRBV7-2 to TRBJ2-7, with 10 bases that match TRBD2. The germline V gene has CDR1 SGHTA and CDR2 FQGNSA. The J segment lost 6 bases and the V segment lost 0 bases, leaving 8 bases of the junction unmatched. This CDR3 spans 16 amino acids. CDR3 sequence (DNA): TGTGCCAGCAGCTTAGCGGCTAGCGGGAGAGTGGGCGAGCAGTACTTC. It translates to CASSLAASGRVGEQYF. The whole variable domain, filled in from reference TRBV7-2 and TRBJ2-7, reads GAGVSQSPSNKVTEKGKDVELRCDPISGHTALYWYRQSLGQGLEFLIYFQGNSAPDKSGLPSDRFSAERTGGSVSTLTIQRTQQEDSAVYLCASSLAASGRVGEQYFGPGTRLTVT.

This chain uses TRBV29-1 with TRBJ2-2; 10 bases fit TRBD1. The CDR3 has 14 amino acids. After removal of 7 bases from V and 6 bases from J, the junction contained 8 bases not matched to a gene. Germline assignment: CDR1 SQVTM and CDR2 ANQGSEA. The CDR3 DNA follows: TGCAGCGCTGCGACCGGGACAGGGGCCGGGGAGCTGTTTTTT. This codes for CSAATGTGAGELFF.

The chain has TRBV4-3 and TRBJ2-1; D uncertain. CDR1 LGHNA and CDR2 YSLEER come from the germline V gene. The V end was cut by 0 bases, the J end by 4 bases, with 7 bases between. The CDR3 is made up of 14 amino acids. The CDR3 coding sequence is TGCGCCAGCAGCCAAGATAGGAATTACAATGAGCAGTTCTTC. It specifies CASSQDRNYNEQFF.